The present T cell receptor (beta chain) was sequenced within a study of blood T cells in healthy people across ages. A second PCR, run for about 7 to 12 cycles, used a sample-barcoded 5' primer plus a J-beta primer mix. TCRdb used MiXCR to reprocess the 5' RACE reads, holding one entry per CDR3 protein. The table shows 1.5 million or so distinct CDR3 sequences, with under 55% occurring only once. This clonotype was detected a few times. This CDR3 region has 15 residues. The V gene lost 4 bases and the J gene lost 10 bases, with 19 bases spanning the gap. The germline gives CDR1 KGHDR, CDR2 SFDVKD. The sequenced material came from blood. This receptor was identified in a woman under 30 in good health. The chain links TRBV24-1 to TRBJ2-1; TRBD2 is a possible D gene (6 bases). The CDR3 spells CATSEKGLGKSEQFF. CDR3 DNA: TGTGCCACCAGTGAAAAGGGACTGGGAAAATCGGAGCAGTTCTTC.